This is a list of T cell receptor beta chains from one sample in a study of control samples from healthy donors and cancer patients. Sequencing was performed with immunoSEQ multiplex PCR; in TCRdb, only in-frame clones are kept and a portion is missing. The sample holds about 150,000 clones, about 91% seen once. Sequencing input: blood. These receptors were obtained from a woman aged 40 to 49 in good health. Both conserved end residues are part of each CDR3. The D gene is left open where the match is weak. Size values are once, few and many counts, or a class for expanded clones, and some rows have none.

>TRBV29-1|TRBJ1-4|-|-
CSVGNPGGQREKLFF
TGCAGCGTTGGAAATCCCGGGGGGCAAAGGGAAAAACTGTTTTTT
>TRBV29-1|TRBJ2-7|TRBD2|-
CSAAGEPYEQYF
TGCAGCGCGGCGGGGGAGCCTTACGAGCAGTACTTC
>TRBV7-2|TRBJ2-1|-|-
CASLGLNPYNEQFF
TGTGCCAGCCTAGGGCTCAACCCCTACAATGAGCAGTTCTTC
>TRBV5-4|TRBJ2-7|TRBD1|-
CASGSQGSDEQYF
TGTGCCAGCGGATCACAGGGGTCCGACGAGCAGTACTTC
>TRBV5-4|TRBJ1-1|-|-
CASSLAVDGNTEAFF
TGTGCCAGCAGCTTGGCCGTGGACGGTAACACTGAAGCTTTCTTT
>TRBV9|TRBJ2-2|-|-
CASSVRDQTTGELFF
TGTGCCAGCAGCGTAAGGGACCAGACAACCGGGGAGCTGTTTTTT
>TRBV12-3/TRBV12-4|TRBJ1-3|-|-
CAGGGIGNTIYF
TGTGCCGGAGGAGGGATTGGAAACACCATATATTTT
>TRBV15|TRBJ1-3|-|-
CATSVGRFSGNTIYF
TGTGCCACCTCTGTCGGACGCTTCTCTGGAAACACCATATATTTT
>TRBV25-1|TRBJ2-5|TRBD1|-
CASSELSTGTAQETQYF
TGTGCCAGCAGTGAATTAAGTACCGGGACAGCTCAAGAGACCCAGTACTTC
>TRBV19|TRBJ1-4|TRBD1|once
CASSIGGTGAYEKLFF
TGTGCCAGTAGTATAGGGGGAACAGGGGCGTATGAAAAACTGTTTTTT
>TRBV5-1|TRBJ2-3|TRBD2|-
CASSLLPGGDTQYF
TGCGCCAGCAGCCTACTCCCGGGGGGTGATACGCAGTATTTT
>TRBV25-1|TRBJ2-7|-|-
CASSVDGSYEQYF
TGTGCCAGCAGTGTGGACGGATCCTACGAGCAGTACTTC
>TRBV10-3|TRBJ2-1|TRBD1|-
CAIRETGQGSYNEQFF
TGTGCCATCAGAGAAACTGGACAGGGGTCGTACAATGAGCAGTTCTTC
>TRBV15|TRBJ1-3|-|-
CATSRSPFPRGSGVGNTIYF
TGTGCCACCAGCAGATCCCCCTTCCCCCGGGGCTCAGGGGTAGGAAACACCATATATTTT
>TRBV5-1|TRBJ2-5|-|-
CASSLAGSRGAGETQYF
TGCGCCAGCAGCTTGGCCGGGTCAAGGGGCGCCGGAGAGACCCAGTACTTC
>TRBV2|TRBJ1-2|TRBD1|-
CASSEQGEVGYTF
TGTGCCAGCAGTGAACAGGGGGAGGTTGGCTACACCTTC
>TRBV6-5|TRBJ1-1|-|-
CASSYNGANTEAFF
TGTGCCAGCAGTTACAATGGGGCTAACACTGAAGCTTTCTTT
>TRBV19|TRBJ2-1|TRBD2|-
CASSIMAGGSYNEQFF
TGTGCCAGTAGTATTATGGCGGGGGGATCCTACAATGAGCAGTTCTTC
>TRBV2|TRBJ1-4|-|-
CASTSRPGVDEKLFF
TGTGCCAGCACCTCGAGGCCGGGGGTAGATGAAAAACTGTTTTTT
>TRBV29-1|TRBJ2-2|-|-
CSVQLEHTRTGELFF
TGCAGCGTTCAATTGGAACATACACGCACCGGGGAGCTGTTTTTT
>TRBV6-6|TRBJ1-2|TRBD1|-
CASSYGDRGKRGYTF
TGTGCCAGCAGTTACGGGGACAGGGGGAAGAGGGGCTACACCTTC
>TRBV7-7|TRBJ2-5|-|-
CASSSLLEGEETQYF
TGTGCCAGCAGCTCCCTTTTAGAGGGGGAAGAGACCCAGTACTTC
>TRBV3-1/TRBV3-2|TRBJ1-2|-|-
CASSQSDRVGYTF
TGTGCCAGCAGCCAATCTGATAGGGTTGGCTACACCTTC
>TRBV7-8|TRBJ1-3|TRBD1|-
CASSRDQGAGNTIYF
TGTGCCAGCAGCCGAGACCAGGGGGCTGGAAACACCATATATTTT
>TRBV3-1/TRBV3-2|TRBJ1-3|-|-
CASRDDSGNTIYF
TGTGCCAGCAGGGATGACTCTGGAAACACCATATATTTT
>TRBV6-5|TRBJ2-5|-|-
CAIFSVETQYF
TGTGCCATCTTCAGCGTCGAGACCCAGTACTTC
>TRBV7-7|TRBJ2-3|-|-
CASSLGTSITDTQYF
TGTGCCAGCAGCTTGGGGACTTCTATAACAGATACGCAGTATTTT
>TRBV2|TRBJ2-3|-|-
CASSDGRGLADTQYF
TGTGCCAGCAGTGACGGCAGGGGATTGGCAGATACGCAGTATTTT
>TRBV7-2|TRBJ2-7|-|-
CASSRSFPYEQYF
TGTGCCAGCAGCCGCAGTTTCCCCTACGAGCAGTACTTC
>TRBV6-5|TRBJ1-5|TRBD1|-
CASSTGVGNQPQHF
TGTGCCAGCAGTACAGGGGTGGGCAATCAGCCCCAGCATTTT
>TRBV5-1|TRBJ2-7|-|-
CASSLGFTGRGPYEQYF
TGCGCCAGCAGCTTGGGTTTTACAGGTCGGGGGCCCTACGAGCAGTACTTC
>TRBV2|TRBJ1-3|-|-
CASSEEAVSGNTIYF
TGTGCCAGCAGTGAAGAGGCAGTCTCTGGAAACACCATATATTTT
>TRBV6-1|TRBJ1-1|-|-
CASSESVLTEGNTEAFF
TGTGCCAGCAGTGAATCCGTACTGACGGAAGGGAACACTGAAGCTTTCTTT
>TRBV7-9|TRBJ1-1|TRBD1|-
CATQRQGATEAFF
TGTGCCACCCAGCGCCAGGGGGCAACTGAAGCTTTCTTT
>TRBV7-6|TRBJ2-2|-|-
CASSLAWAPLHTGELFF
TGTGCCAGCAGCTTAGCTTGGGCACCCCTACACACCGGGGAGCTGTTTTTT
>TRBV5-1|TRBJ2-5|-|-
CASSYEETQYF
TGCGCCAGCAGCTACGAAGAGACCCAGTACTTC
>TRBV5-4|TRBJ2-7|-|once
CASSLGRGGTGVYEQYF
TGTGCCAGCAGCTTAGGAAGGGGCGGGACGGGGGTCTACGAGCAGTACTTC